This T cell receptor beta chain was observed in a study of blood T cells in healthy people across ages. This clonotype was seen a handful of times. Per the germline V gene, CDR1 is SGHTA and CDR2 is FQGNSA. Losses at the gene ends were 5 bases for V and 7 bases for J; bases not matched to a gene: 9. The CDR3 contains 15 residues. PCR was performed a second time for 7 to 11 cycles using a sample-barcoded 5' primer and a J-beta primer mix. TCRdb analysed the 5' RACE reads with MiXCR anew, one entry per CDR3 protein. The sample yields some 290,000 distinct CDR3 sequences, 25% to 30% seen once. The origin of this receptor is a woman in her 70s in good health. The chain couples TRBV7-2 to TRBJ1-4; 8 bases agree with TRBD1. What was sequenced was blood. The CDR3 spells CASSLKGQVFEKLFF. CDR3 in DNA: TGTGCCAGCAGCCTTAAGGGACAGGTTTTTGAAAAACTGTTTTTT.